This TCR beta chain was sequenced during a study of T cells in Graves' hyperthyroidism and ophthalmopathy. RNA transcripts served as the template for amplifying TCR beta CDR3 regions. The TCR CDR3 was amplified in a first-round RT-PCR using the HTBI primer set. MiXCR, run by TCRdb on the multiplex PCR reads, gives a single entry per CDR3 protein. This table holds 410,000 or so distinct CDR3 sequences, about 15% found once. The source material was blood. This TCR came from a man younger than 30 with Graves' ophthalmopathy.

The CDR3 is CASSPPGELREQYF. CDR3 coding DNA: TGTGCCAGCTCACCACCTGGAGAGTTGCGCGAGCAGTACTTC. V usage is TRBV18 and J usage is TRBJ2-7; D not resolved. The CDR3 has 14 amino acids. Germline V gives CDR1 KGHSH, CDR2 LQKENI. The ends were cut back, 0 bases at V and 6 bases at J, with 12 bases in the middle.